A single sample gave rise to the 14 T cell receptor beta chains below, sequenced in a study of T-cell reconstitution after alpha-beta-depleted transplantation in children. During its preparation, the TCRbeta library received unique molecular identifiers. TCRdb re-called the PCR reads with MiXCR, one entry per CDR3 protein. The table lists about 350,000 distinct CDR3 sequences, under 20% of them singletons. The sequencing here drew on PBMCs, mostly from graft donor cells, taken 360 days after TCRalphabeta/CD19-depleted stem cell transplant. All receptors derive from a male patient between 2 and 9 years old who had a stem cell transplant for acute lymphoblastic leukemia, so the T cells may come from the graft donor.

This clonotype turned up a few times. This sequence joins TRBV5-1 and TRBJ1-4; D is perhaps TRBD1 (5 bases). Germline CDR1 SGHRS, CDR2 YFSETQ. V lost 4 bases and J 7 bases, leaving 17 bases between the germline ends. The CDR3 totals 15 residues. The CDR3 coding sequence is TGCGCCAGCAGCACCTCAACAGGAGACGGTGAAAAACTGTTTTTT. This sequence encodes CASSTSTGDGEKLFF.

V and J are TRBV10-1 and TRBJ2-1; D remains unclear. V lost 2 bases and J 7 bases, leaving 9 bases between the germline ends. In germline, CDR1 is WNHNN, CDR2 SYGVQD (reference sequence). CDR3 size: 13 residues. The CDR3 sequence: CASSEPPKNEQFF. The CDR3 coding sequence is TGCGCCAGCAGTGAGCCTCCGAAGAATGAGCAGTTCTTC.

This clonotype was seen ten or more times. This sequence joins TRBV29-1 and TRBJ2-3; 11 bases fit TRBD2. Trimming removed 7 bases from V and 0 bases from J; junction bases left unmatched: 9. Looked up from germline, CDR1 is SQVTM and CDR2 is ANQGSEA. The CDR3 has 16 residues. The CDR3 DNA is TGCAGCGGGAAGGGAGGGACTAGCGGAAGCACAGATACGCAGTATTTT. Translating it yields CSGKGGTSGSTDTQYF.

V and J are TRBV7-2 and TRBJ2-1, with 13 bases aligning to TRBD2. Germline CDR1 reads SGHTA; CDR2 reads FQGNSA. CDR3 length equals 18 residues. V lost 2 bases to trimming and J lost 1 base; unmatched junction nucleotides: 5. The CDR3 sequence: CASSLPGTSGNSYNEQFF. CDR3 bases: TGTGCCAGCAGCTTACCGGGGACTAGCGGGAATTCCTACAATGAGCAGTTCTTC.

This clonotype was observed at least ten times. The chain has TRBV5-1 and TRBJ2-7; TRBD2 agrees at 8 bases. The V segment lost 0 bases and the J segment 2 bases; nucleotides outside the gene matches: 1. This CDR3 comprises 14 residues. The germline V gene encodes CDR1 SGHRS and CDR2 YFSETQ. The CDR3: CASSLVSGTYEQYF. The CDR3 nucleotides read TGCGCCAGCAGCTTGGTTAGCGGGACCTACGAGCAGTACTTC. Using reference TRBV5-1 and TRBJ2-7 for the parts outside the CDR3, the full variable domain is KAGVTQTPRYLIKTRGQQVTLSCSPISGHRSVSWYQQTPGQGLQFLFEYFSETQRNKGNFPGRFSGRQFSNSRSEMNVSTLELGDSALYLCASSLVSGTYEQYFGPGTRLTVT.

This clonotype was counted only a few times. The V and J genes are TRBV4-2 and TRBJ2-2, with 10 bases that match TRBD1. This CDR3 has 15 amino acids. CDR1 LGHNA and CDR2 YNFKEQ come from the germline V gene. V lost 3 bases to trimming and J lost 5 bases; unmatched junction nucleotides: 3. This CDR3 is CASSQTGGLTGELFF. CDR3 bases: TGTGCCAGCAGCCAGACAGGGGGCCTAACCGGGGAGCTGTTTTTT.

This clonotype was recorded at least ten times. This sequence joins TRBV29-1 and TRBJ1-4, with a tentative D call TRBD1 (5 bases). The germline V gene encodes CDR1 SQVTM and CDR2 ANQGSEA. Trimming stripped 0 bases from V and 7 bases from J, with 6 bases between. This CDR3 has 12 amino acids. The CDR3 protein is CSVEEGAEKLFF. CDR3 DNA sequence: TGCAGCGTTGAAGAAGGGGCTGAAAAACTGTTTTTT.

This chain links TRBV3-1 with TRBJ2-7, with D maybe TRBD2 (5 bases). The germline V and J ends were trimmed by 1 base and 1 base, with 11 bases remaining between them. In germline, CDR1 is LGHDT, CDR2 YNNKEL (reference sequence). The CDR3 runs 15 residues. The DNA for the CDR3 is TGTGCCAGCAGCCAAGCCCCGACTACATCCTACGAGCAGTACTTC. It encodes CASSQAPTTSYEQYF.

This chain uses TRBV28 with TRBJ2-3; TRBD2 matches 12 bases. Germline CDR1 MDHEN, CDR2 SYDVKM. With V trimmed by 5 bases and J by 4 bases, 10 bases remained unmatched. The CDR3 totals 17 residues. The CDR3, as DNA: TGTGCCAGCAGTCAACGACTAGCGGGAGTTATGCCAGATACGCAGTATTTT. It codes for CASSQRLAGVMPDTQYF.

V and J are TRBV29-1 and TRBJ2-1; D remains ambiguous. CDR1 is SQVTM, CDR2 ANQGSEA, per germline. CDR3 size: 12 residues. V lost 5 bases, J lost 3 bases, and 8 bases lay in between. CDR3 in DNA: TGCAGCGTTCTAGTATGCTACAATGAGCAGTTCTTC. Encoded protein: CSVLVCYNEQFF.

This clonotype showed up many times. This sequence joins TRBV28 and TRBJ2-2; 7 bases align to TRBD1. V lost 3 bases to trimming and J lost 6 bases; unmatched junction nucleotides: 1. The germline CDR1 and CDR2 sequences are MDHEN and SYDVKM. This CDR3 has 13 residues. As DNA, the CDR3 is TGTGCCAGCAGTTTGACAGGGCCCGGGGAGCTGTTTTTT. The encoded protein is CASSLTGPGELFF.

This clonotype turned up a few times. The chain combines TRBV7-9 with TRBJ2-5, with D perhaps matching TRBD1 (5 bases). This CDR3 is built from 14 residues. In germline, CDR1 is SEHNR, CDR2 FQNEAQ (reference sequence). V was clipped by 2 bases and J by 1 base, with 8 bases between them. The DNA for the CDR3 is TGTGCCAGCAGCTTAAACCAGGGCCAAGAGACCCAGTACTTC. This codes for CASSLNQGQETQYF.

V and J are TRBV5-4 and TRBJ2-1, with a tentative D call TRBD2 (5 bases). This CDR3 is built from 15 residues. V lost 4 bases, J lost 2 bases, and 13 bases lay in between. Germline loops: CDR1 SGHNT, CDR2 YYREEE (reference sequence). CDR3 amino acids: CASSKDGEAYNEQFF. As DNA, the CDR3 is TGTGCCAGCAGCAAGGACGGGGAAGCCTACAATGAGCAGTTCTTC.

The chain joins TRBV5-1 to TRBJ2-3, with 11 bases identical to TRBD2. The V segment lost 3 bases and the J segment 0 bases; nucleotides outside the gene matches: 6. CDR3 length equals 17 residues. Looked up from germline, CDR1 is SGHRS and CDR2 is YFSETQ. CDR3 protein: CASSSKLAGASTDTQYF. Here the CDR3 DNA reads TGCGCCAGCAGCTCTAAACTAGCGGGAGCGAGCACAGATACGCAGTATTTT.